The rows below give T cell receptor beta chains drawn from one sample of a study of OX40 agonist ivuxolimab in advanced cancers. TCRdb keeps only in-frame clones here, not all; method: immunoSEQ multiplex PCR. The sample contains approximately 69,000 clones, almost 85% of which appear only once. This sample comprised CD4+ or CD8+ T cells sorted from blood, obtained in a trial of the OX40 agonist ivuxolimab. The source of these receptors is an adult with an advanced solid tumor such as melanoma, head and neck, liver or kidney cancer. Both conserved end residues are part of each CDR3. The order of the fields is D gene, clone size, V gene, J gene, CDR3 protein, CDR3 DNA. D genes are given only for firm matches. Clone sizes are given selectively: once, few, many, or a class where the clone is expanded.

d_gene: TRBD2
abundance: NA
v_gene: TRBV7-9
j_gene: TRBJ2-1
CDR3aa: CASSLLAGEYNEQFF
CDR3nt: TGTGCCAGCAGCTTACTAGCGGGAGAATACAATGAGCAGTTCTTC

d_gene: NA
abundance: NA
v_gene: TRBV7-8
j_gene: TRBJ1-1
CDR3aa: CASSLGPGNTEAFF
CDR3nt: TGTGCCAGCAGCTTAGGTCCGGGGAACACTGAAGCTTTCTTT

d_gene: NA
abundance: once
v_gene: TRBV4-2
j_gene: TRBJ2-2
CDR3aa: CASSQGTPTSSAGELFF
CDR3nt: TGTGCCAGCAGCCAAGGGACCCCAACCTCTAGCGCCGGGGAGCTGTTTTTT

d_gene: TRBD1
abundance: NA
v_gene: TRBV5-1
j_gene: TRBJ1-6
CDR3aa: CASSDDRGNSPLHF
CDR3nt: TGCGCCAGCAGCGACGACAGGGGGAATTCACCCCTCCACTTT

d_gene: NA
abundance: NA
v_gene: TRBV28
j_gene: TRBJ1-2
CDR3aa: CASSLFYGYTF
CDR3nt: TGTGCCAGCAGTTTATTTTATGGCTACACCTTC

d_gene: NA
abundance: NA
v_gene: TRBV19
j_gene: TRBJ1-5
CDR3aa: CASTPPFGGQNDSNQPQHF
CDR3nt: TGTGCCAGTACCCCACCGTTCGGTGGACAGAACGATAGCAATCAGCCCCAGCATTTT

d_gene: NA
abundance: NA
v_gene: TRBV27
j_gene: TRBJ2-1
CDR3aa: CASSLRAVVNEQFF
CDR3nt: TGTGCCAGCAGTCTTAGAGCTGTGGTAAATGAGCAGTTCTTC

d_gene: TRBD1
abundance: NA
v_gene: TRBV19
j_gene: TRBJ2-1
CDR3aa: CASRRDRAAYEQFF
CDR3nt: TGTGCCAGTAGAAGGGACAGGGCGGCCTATGAGCAGTTCTTC

d_gene: NA
abundance: NA
v_gene: TRBV5-1
j_gene: TRBJ2-2
CDR3aa: CASSLATINTGELFF
CDR3nt: TGCGCCAGCAGCTTGGCTACAATAAACACCGGGGAGCTGTTTTTT

d_gene: TRBD1
abundance: NA
v_gene: TRBV6-1
j_gene: TRBJ2-2
CDR3aa: CASSVGTASNTGELFF
CDR3nt: TGTGCCAGCAGTGTCGGGACAGCCTCGAACACCGGGGAGCTGTTTTTT

d_gene: TRBD2
abundance: NA
v_gene: TRBV30
j_gene: TRBJ2-3
CDR3aa: CACEMWGGDTQYF
CDR3nt: TGTGCCTGCGAAATGTGGGGGGGAGATACGCAGTATTTT

d_gene: NA
abundance: NA
v_gene: TRBV18
j_gene: TRBJ1-5
CDR3aa: CASSPRGENQPQHF
CDR3nt: TGTGCCAGCTCACCCCGGGGGGAGAATCAGCCCCAGCATTTT

d_gene: TRBD2
abundance: NA
v_gene: TRBV5-1
j_gene: TRBJ2-3
CDR3aa: CASSFGSGAPDTQYF
CDR3nt: TGCGCCAGCAGCTTTGGTAGCGGGGCCCCAGATACGCAGTATTTT

d_gene: NA
abundance: NA
v_gene: TRBV9
j_gene: TRBJ2-5
CDR3aa: CASSVSWGQGTQYF
CDR3nt: TGTGCCAGCAGCGTATCGTGGGGGCAGGGGACCCAGTACTTC

d_gene: NA
abundance: NA
v_gene: TRBV28
j_gene: TRBJ1-3
CDR3aa: CASSLTLIRSGNTIYF
CDR3nt: TGTGCCAGCAGTTTGACTCTGATTAGATCTGGAAACACCATATATTTT

d_gene: NA
abundance: NA
v_gene: TRBV5-1
j_gene: TRBJ2-5
CDR3aa: CASSLNGAQYQETQYF
CDR3nt: TGCGCCAGCAGCTTGAACGGGGCACAGTACCAAGAGACCCAGTACTTC

d_gene: NA
abundance: NA
v_gene: TRBV29-1
j_gene: TRBJ1-5
CDR3aa: CSVGGANQPQHF
CDR3nt: TGCAGCGTTGGAGGGGCCAATCAGCCCCAGCATTTT

d_gene: NA
abundance: NA
v_gene: TRBV7-9
j_gene: TRBJ2-7
CDR3aa: CASSSPRGPYEQYF
CDR3nt: TGTGCCAGCAGCTCCCCCCGAGGTCCCTACGAGCAGTACTTC

d_gene: TRBD2
abundance: NA
v_gene: TRBV7-2
j_gene: TRBJ2-5
CDR3aa: CASSYAGGQETQYF
CDR3nt: TGTGCCAGCAGCTATGCGGGAGGGCAAGAGACCCAGTACTTC

d_gene: TRBD1
abundance: NA
v_gene: TRBV29-1
j_gene: TRBJ1-2
CDR3aa: CSDEGQANYGYTF
CDR3nt: TGCAGCGACGAAGGACAGGCTAACTATGGCTACACCTTC

d_gene: TRBD2
abundance: NA
v_gene: TRBV7-2
j_gene: TRBJ2-7
CDR3aa: CASTYPGLTNYEQYF
CDR3nt: TGTGCCAGCACCTATCCGGGACTAACAAACTACGAGCAGTACTTC

d_gene: NA
abundance: NA
v_gene: TRBV11-2
j_gene: TRBJ2-1
CDR3aa: CASSLGVEHGYNEQFF
CDR3nt: TGTGCCAGCAGCTTAGGGGTCGAGCACGGCTACAATGAGCAGTTCTTC

d_gene: NA
abundance: NA
v_gene: TRBV5-4
j_gene: TRBJ2-1
CDR3aa: CASSPRSGFYNEQFF
CDR3nt: TGTGCCAGCAGCCCTAGGAGCGGTTTTTACAATGAGCAGTTCTTC

d_gene: NA
abundance: NA
v_gene: TRBV20-1
j_gene: TRBJ2-1
CDR3aa: CSAEYNGQFF
CDR3nt: TGCAGTGCTGAATACAATGGCCAGTTCTTC

d_gene: NA
abundance: NA
v_gene: TRBV5-4
j_gene: TRBJ2-2
CDR3aa: CASRGGITGELFF
CDR3nt: TGTGCCAGCAGGGGTGGGATCACCGGGGAGCTGTTTTTT

d_gene: NA
abundance: NA
v_gene: TRBV10-3
j_gene: TRBJ2-5
CDR3aa: CAISEGWREETQYF
CDR3nt: TGTGCCATCAGTGAGGGATGGAGGGAAGAGACCCAGTACTTC

d_gene: TRBD1
abundance: NA
v_gene: TRBV9
j_gene: TRBJ2-5
CDR3aa: CASSSQGAVVLETQYF
CDR3nt: TGTGCCAGCAGCTCACAGGGGGCAGTGGTTTTGGAGACCCAGTACTTC

d_gene: NA
abundance: NA
v_gene: TRBV19
j_gene: TRBJ2-3
CDR3aa: CASSQTDTQYF
CDR3nt: TGTGCCAGTAGTCAGACAGATACGCAGTATTTT

d_gene: NA
abundance: once
v_gene: TRBV11-2
j_gene: TRBJ1-1
CDR3aa: CASSRDIGGTEAFF
CDR3nt: TGTGCCAGCAGCCGGGACATTGGGGGCACTGAAGCTTTCTTT

d_gene: NA
abundance: NA
v_gene: TRBV6-5
j_gene: TRBJ2-2
CDR3aa: CASMGRVVSGELFF
CDR3nt: TGTGCCAGCATGGGCCGGGTGGTGAGCGGGGAGCTGTTTTTT

d_gene: TRBD1
abundance: NA
v_gene: TRBV6-5
j_gene: TRBJ1-5
CDR3aa: CASSPGTGNNQPQHF
CDR3nt: TGTGCCAGCAGTCCCGGGACAGGGAACAATCAGCCCCAGCATTTT

d_gene: NA
abundance: NA
v_gene: TRBV4-1
j_gene: TRBJ2-7
CDR3aa: CASSQTTARSYEQYF
CDR3nt: TGCGCCAGCAGCCAAACAACAGCCAGGTCCTACGAGCAGTACTTC

d_gene: NA
abundance: NA
v_gene: TRBV11-2
j_gene: TRBJ2-1
CDR3aa: CASSRERAREIEQFF
CDR3nt: TGTGCCAGCAGCCGAGAGCGGGCCCGAGAGATAGAGCAGTTCTTC

d_gene: NA
abundance: once
v_gene: TRBV2
j_gene: TRBJ2-7
CDR3aa: CASSRDELQYF
CDR3nt: TGTGCCAGCAGTAGGGACGAACTTCAGTACTTC

d_gene: TRBD2
abundance: NA
v_gene: TRBV9
j_gene: TRBJ2-7
CDR3aa: CASSYGTSGGSEYF
CDR3nt: TGTGCCAGCAGCTACGGGACTAGCGGGGGTTCTGAGTACTTC